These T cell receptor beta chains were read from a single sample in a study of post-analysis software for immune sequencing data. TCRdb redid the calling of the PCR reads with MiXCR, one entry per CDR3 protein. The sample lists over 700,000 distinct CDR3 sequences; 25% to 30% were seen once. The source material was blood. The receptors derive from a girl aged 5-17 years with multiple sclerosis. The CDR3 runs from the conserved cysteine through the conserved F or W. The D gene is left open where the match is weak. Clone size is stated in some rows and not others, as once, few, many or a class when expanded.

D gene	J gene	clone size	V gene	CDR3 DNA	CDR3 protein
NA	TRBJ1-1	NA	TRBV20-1	TGCAGTGCTAGAGATATCGGGGGGGACGCGAACACTGAAGCTTTCTTT	CSARDIGGDANTEAFF
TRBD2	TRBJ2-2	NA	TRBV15	TGTGCCACCAGCAGAAGACTAGCGGGGGAGCTGTTTTTT	CATSRRLAGELFF
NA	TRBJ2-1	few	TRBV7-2	TGTGCCAGCAGCTCCCCTTTGCCCCCGTCCTACAATGAGCAGTTCTTC	CASSSPLPPSYNEQFF
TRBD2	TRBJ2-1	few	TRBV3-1	TGTGCCAGCAGCCCTCGTACTAGCGGGAGCTCCAATGAGCAGTTCTTC	CASSPRTSGSSNEQFF
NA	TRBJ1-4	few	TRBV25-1	TGTGCCAGCAGTGGTCTTCCTCGGGACGGGAGTAAACTGTTTTTT	CASSGLPRDGSKLFF
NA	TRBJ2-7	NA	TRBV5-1	TGCGCCAGCAGCTTTCAAGGCAGTGGAGCCTACGAGCAGTACTTC	CASSFQGSGAYEQYF
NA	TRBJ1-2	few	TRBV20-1	TGCAGTGCTAGTGGCAGGGGCGCGAACTATGGCTACACCTTC	CSASGRGANYGYTF
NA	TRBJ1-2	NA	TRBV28	TGTGCCAGCAGTTTATTTCTGGGCAGGCGCGGCTACACCTTC	CASSLFLGRRGYTF
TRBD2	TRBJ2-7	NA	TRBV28	TGTGCCAGCAGTTTGGCTAGCGGGAGTCCCAATGAGCAGTACTTC	CASSLASGSPNEQYF
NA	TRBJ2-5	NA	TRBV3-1	TGTGCCAGCAGCCAGGGTAGGGGACTCCAAGAGACCCAGTACTTC	CASSQGRGLQETQYF
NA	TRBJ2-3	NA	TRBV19	TGTGCCAGTAGTACTTTAGCTGGAGCTAGCACAGATACGCAGTATTTT	CASSTLAGASTDTQYF
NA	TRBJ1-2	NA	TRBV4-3	TGCGCCAGCAGCCAAGACAGGGGAAGGACCGGCTACACCTTC	CASSQDRGRTGYTF
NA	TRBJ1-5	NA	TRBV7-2	TGTGCCAGCAGGCTTACAGGGACCAATCAGCCCCAGCATTTT	CASRLTGTNQPQHF
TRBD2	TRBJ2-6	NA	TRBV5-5	TGTGCCAGCAGACCGAACCTCGGGGCGGGGGTCTCTGGGGCCAACGTCCTGACTTTC	CASRPNLGAGVSGANVLTF
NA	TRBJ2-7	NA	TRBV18	TGTGCCAGCTCACCTACTGCCGGGACAACTAGCCCCTACGAGCAGTACTTC	CASSPTAGTTSPYEQYF
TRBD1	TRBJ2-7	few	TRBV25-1	TGTGCCAGCAGTGCGACAGGGGGACACTACGAGCAGTACTTC	CASSATGGHYEQYF
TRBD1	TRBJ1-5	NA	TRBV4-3	TGCGCCAGCAGCGGGGACAGGGGTGTGGGTCAGCCCCAGCATTTT	CASSGDRGVGQPQHF
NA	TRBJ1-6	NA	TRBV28	TGTGCCAGCAGCCAAGCAGGTTCACCCCTCCACTTT	CASSQAGSPLHF
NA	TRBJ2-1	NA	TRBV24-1	TGTGCCACCAGTGATGCGGGTACCTACAATGAGCAGTTCTTC	CATSDAGTYNEQFF
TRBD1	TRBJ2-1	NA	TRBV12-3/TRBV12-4	TGTGCCAGCAGACCCCGGGCAGGGGGCATGGTCTGCAATGAGCAGTTCTTC	CASRPRAGGMVCNEQFF
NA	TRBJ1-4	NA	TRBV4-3	TGCGCCAGCAGCCAAGATCCGTCGAGAGATAATGAAAAACTGTTTTTT	CASSQDPSRDNEKLFF
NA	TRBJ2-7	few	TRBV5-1	TGCGCCAGCAGCTTTAAAACCGACCCCGGCGAGCAGTACTTC	CASSFKTDPGEQYF
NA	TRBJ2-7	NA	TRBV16	TGTGCCAGCAGCCAATCGACGTGGGAGCAGTACTTC	CASSQSTWEQYF
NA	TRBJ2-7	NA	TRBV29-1	TGCAGCGTACAAGAGAGCTCCTACGAGCAGTACTTC	CSVQESSYEQYF
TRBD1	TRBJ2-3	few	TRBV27	TGTGCCAGCAGTGGGGGACAGGACTCCACAGATACGCAGTATTTT	CASSGGQDSTDTQYF
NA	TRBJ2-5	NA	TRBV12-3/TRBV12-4	TGTGTCAGCAGGTCACAGGAGACCCAGTACTTC	CVSRSQETQYF
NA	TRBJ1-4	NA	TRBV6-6	TGTGCCAGCAGTTACTCTTTGGATGGGTATGAAAAACTGTTTTTT	CASSYSLDGYEKLFF
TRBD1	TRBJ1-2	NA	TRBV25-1	TGTGCCAGCAGTGAACTGGCGACAGGGACGGACGGCTACACCTTC	CASSELATGTDGYTF
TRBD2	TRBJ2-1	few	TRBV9	TGTGCCAGCAGCGTAGGCTCTAGCGGTGGGTATGAGCAGTTCTTC	CASSVGSSGGYEQFF
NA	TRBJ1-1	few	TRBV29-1	TGCAGCGTTAATCGCCAGAGCACTGAAGCTTTCTTT	CSVNRQSTEAFF
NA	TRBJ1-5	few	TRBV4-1	TGCGCCAGCGGCGACGAGGGGAAAGGATATCAGCCCCAGCATTTT	CASGDEGKGYQPQHF
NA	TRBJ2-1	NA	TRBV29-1	TGCAGCGCCGGGGGTCCTACCGCTGACAATGAGCAGTTCTTC	CSAGGPTADNEQFF
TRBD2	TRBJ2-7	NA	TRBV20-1	TGCAGTGCTGCGTTGACAACTAGCGGGAACTTCGAGCAGTACTTC	CSAALTTSGNFEQYF
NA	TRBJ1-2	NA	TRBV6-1	TGTGCCAGCAGTGAATGGTGGGGCCGCGCTATCGATGGCTACACCTTC	CASSEWWGRAIDGYTF
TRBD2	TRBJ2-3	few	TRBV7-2	TGTGCCAGCAGCTTAGCGCTACTAGCGGGAGAGGATACGCAGTATTTT	CASSLALLAGEDTQYF
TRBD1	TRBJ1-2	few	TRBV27	TGTGCCAGCAGCCCAGGGGGCCCAGCCTATGGCTACACCTTC	CASSPGGPAYGYTF
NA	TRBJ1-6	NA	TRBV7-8	TGCGCCAGCAGCTCAGGAGTGGGGGGCGAATCAAACTCACCCCTCCACTTT	CASSSGVGGESNSPLHF